The rows below give T cell receptor beta chains drawn from one sample of a study of OX40 agonist ivuxolimab in advanced cancers. Generated by immunoSEQ multiplex PCR, the TCRdb table keeps only in-frame clones and is missing some. The table records roughly 68,000 clones, 85% to 95% of them present only once. The material sequenced was CD4+ or CD8+ T cells sorted from blood, taken in a trial of the OX40 agonist ivuxolimab. The source is an adult with an advanced solid tumor such as melanoma, head and neck, liver or kidney cancer. Each CDR3 is given with its conserved first and last residue. D genes are given only for firm matches. Clone sizes are given selectively: once, few, many, or a class where the clone is expanded.

.	TRBV6-5	TRBJ1-2	.	CASSYSIAGSNYGYTF
.	TRBV5-1	TRBJ1-1	few	CASSFEEGAEAFF
.	TRBV11-3	TRBJ2-2	.	CASSLATATVGELFF
.	TRBV5-1	TRBJ2-7	.	CASSSGSGDYEQYF
.	TRBV19	TRBJ1-3	.	CASSILPGIGTIYF
.	TRBV30	TRBJ1-5	.	CAWSVRQGRQPQHF
.	TRBV7-3	TRBJ2-1	.	CASSRDPGAAYNEQFF
.	TRBV25-1	TRBJ1-6	.	CASRTITDVGNSPLHF
.	TRBV5-1	TRBJ1-3	.	CASRREFGNTIYF
TRBD1	TRBV29-1	TRBJ2-1	.	CSVRDRGIDEQFF
.	TRBV30	TRBJ1-2	.	CAWAGLWGYTF
.	TRBV9	TRBJ1-1	few	CASSVGQDYTEAFF
TRBD1	TRBV6-5	TRBJ2-1	.	CASSYSGTAYNEQFF
TRBD2	TRBV6-5	TRBJ2-1	.	CASSSGLAGYNEQFF
.	TRBV4-2	TRBJ2-1	.	CASSQGLPNEQFF
.	TRBV6-1	TRBJ1-3	.	CASSDGDGNTIYF
TRBD1	TRBV9	TRBJ2-7	.	CASSVGTGGEQYF
TRBD1	TRBV14	TRBJ1-1	.	CASSQDPQGIAEAFF
TRBD2	TRBV5-5	TRBJ2-5	.	CASSLETSGVGAQYF
TRBD1	TRBV30	TRBJ2-5	.	CAWSVGVQGAQETQYF
.	TRBV10-3	TRBJ1-1	.	CATTFGQPGDTEAFF
.	TRBV7-3	TRBJ1-5	.	CASSLDSNQPQHF
.	TRBV5-1	TRBJ1-1	.	CASSIQTGNTEAFF
.	TRBV9	TRBJ2-7	.	CASSVGLADTYEQYF
.	TRBV10-3	TRBJ2-1	.	CAISGGDEQFF
TRBD2	TRBV5-6	TRBJ2-5	.	CASSPSGRETQYF
.	TRBV6-5	TRBJ2-3	.	CASSKLPFRDTQYF
.	TRBV5-1	TRBJ1-1	.	CASSFLGSTEAFF
.	TRBV27	.	.	CAAGRPDSSYEQYF
.	TRBV6-5	TRBJ2-3	.	CASSYLLGDTQYF
TRBD1	TRBV2	TRBJ2-3	once	CASSEAQGADTQYF
TRBD1	TRBV19	TRBJ1-2	.	CASSSRGRAYGYTF
TRBD2	TRBV29-1	TRBJ2-7	.	CSVAGLAGVYEQYF
.	TRBV30	TRBJ2-5	once	CAWSVRPGVETQYF
.	TRBV2	TRBJ1-1	.	CASRGTGNTEAFF
TRBD1	TRBV11-2	TRBJ2-2	.	CASSPGTVNTGELFF
.	TRBV6-6	TRBJ2-2	once	CASSTQGRNTGELFF
.	TRBV4-2	TRBJ1-3	.	CASSQDWGGLSGNTIYF
.	TRBV7-3	TRBJ2-5	once	CASSLSGAQTQYF
.	TRBV29-1	TRBJ2-2	.	CSARQSANTGELFF
.	TRBV19	TRBJ2-1	.	CASSPSSTHNEQFF
.	TRBV5-1	TRBJ2-3	.	CASSSGFETDTQYF
TRBD1	TRBV6-6	TRBJ2-3	.	CASNDGQGAAYTQYF
TRBD2	TRBV19	TRBJ2-2	.	CASSFLAGPSGGELFF
.	TRBV6-1	TRBJ1-5	.	CASSERGTAQHF
.	TRBV11-2	TRBJ2-2	.	CASSLDRRAVTGELFF
TRBD2	TRBV7-2	TRBJ2-3	once	CASSRTSVGGDTQYF
TRBD1	TRBV19	TRBJ2-7	.	CASSSGQGFSYEQYF
TRBD2	TRBV10-3	TRBJ2-1	.	CAIRTSLLVEDEQFF
TRBD1	TRBV19	TRBJ1-6	.	CASKPGQGLSPLHF
.	TRBV25-1	TRBJ1-3	.	CASSEKSASKGNTIYF
TRBD2	TRBV30	TRBJ2-7	.	CATDRGTSGSSYEQYF
.	TRBV2	TRBJ2-5	.	CATSGYGGPYF